The entry that follows covers one TCR beta chain sequence. In the study's own analysis: Reference gene primer amplification yielded estimated nucleated cell counts. Produced via immunoSEQ multiplex PCR; TCRdb's table is partial and in-frame only. That table gives V, J and clone size, and the DNA gave D and trimming. Among about 50,000 clones listed, about 88% were seen once. The data derive from a study of blood T cell repertoires in COVID-19. Study information: Sample material is recorded as cDNA or gDNA derived from T cells, B-cell-depleted T cells, or PBMCs.

V was clipped by 4 bases and J by 2 bases; unmatched bases: 7. The germline CDR1 and CDR2 sequences are MDHEN and SYDVKM. The CDR3 sequence is 15 residues long. The TCR originated in a woman aged 55-69 years with COVID-19, enrolled during active disease. V gene TRBV28 combines with J gene TRBJ2-7; 8 bases map to TRBD1. Material: peripheral blood. The chain's CDR3 is CASSSPDRATYEQYF. CDR3 DNA: TGTGCCAGCAGTTCCCCGGACAGGGCAACCTACGAGCAGTACTTC. The full variable domain, its missing parts supplied by reference TRBV28 and TRBJ2-7, is DVKVTQSSRYLVKRTGEKVFLECVQDMDHENMFWYRQDPGLGLRLIYFSYDVKMKEKGDIPEGYSVSREKKERFSLILESASTNQTSMYLCASSSPDRATYEQYFGPGTRLTVT.